The 27 T cell receptor beta chains below all came from one sample that was sequenced in a study of blood T cell repertoires in COVID-19. Assay: immunoSEQ multiplex PCR; the TCRdb copy retains only in-frame clones and omits some. This sample has hundreds of thousands of clones, with around nine tenths found just once. The sequenced sample was peripheral blood. All receptors derive from a woman aged 55 to 70 who had recovered from COVID-19.

The chain employs TRBV5-1 and TRBJ2-2; TRBD2 agrees at 8 bases. The CDR3 loop spans 14 amino acids. Germline-derived CDR1 and CDR2 are SGHRS and YFSETQ. V shed 4 bases and J 6 bases; nucleotides not matched to a gene: 5. CDR3 protein: CASSSGGSSGELFF. The CDR3 DNA is TGCGCCAGCAGCAGCGGGGGCTCCTCCGGGGAGCTGTTTTTT.

The chain has TRBV2 and TRBJ1-5, with TRBD1 identical over 7 bases. CDR3 size: 12 residues. The germline CDR1 and CDR2 sequences are SNHLY and FYNNEI. V shed 6 bases and J 7 bases; nucleotides not matched to a gene: 3. As DNA, the CDR3 is TGTGCCAGCAGCCAGGGGGAACAGCCCCAGCATTTT. It yields the protein CASSQGEQPQHF.

The chain is built from TRBV28 and TRBJ2-7, with 8 bases lining up with TRBD2. Germline V CDR1 and CDR2: MDHEN, SYDVKM. The ends lost 8 bases at V and 0 bases at J; junction bases unmatched: 3. The CDR3 has 13 amino acids. CDR3 sequence (DNA): TGTGCCAGCCGCCGGGGGGGCTCCTACGAGCAGTACTTC. Translated: CASRRGGSYEQYF.

This chain links TRBV11-2 with TRBJ1-6, with a tentative D call TRBD1 (5 bases). CDR1 and CDR2 from the germline V gene are SGHAT and FQNNGV. V lost 1 base, J lost 0 bases, and 10 bases lay in between. The CDR3 length is 17 residues. CDR3 nucleotide sequence: TGTGCCAGCAGCTTAGTTGCGGGACCCTCCTATAATTCACCCCTCCACTTT. Its protein is CASSLVAGPSYNSPLHF.

The chain couples TRBV7-2 to TRBJ1-2, with D perhaps TRBD1 (6 bases). CDR1 is SGHTA, CDR2 FQGNSA, per germline. V lost 8 bases and J 5 bases, leaving 21 bases between the germline ends. This CDR3 is built from 15 residues. The CDR3 is CASELSGGAGYGYTF. In nucleotides, the CDR3 is TGTGCCAGCGAGCTTAGCGGGGGCGCGGGTTATGGCTACACCTTC.

The chain links TRBV6-5 to TRBJ1-2, with TRBD1 matching over 7 bases. This CDR3 has 15 amino acids. Germline-derived CDR1 and CDR2 are MNHEY and SVGAGI. Unmatched junction bases numbered 10, after V lost 1 base and J lost 8 bases. CDR3 region: CASSYFPLARGGYTF. The CDR3 DNA follows: TGTGCCAGCAGTTACTTTCCGCTGGCCAGGGGGGGCTACACCTTC.

The chain has TRBV2 and TRBJ2-2; D remains unclear. Germline assignment: CDR1 SNHLY and CDR2 FYNNEI. This CDR3 is built from 14 residues. V was clipped by 5 bases and J by 0 bases, with 7 bases between them. The CDR3 bases are TGTGCCAGCAGTCCGACACCGAACACCGGGGAGCTGTTTTTT. This encodes CASSPTPNTGELFF.

This chain joins TRBV7-2 and TRBJ1-3; 8 bases agree with TRBD1. CDR1 and CDR2 from the germline V gene are SGHTA and FQGNSA. J was trimmed by 1 base and V by 2 bases; bases with no gene match: 4. The CDR3 length is 16 residues. CDR3 sequence (DNA): TGTGCCAGCAGCTTACGACAGGGGTGGTCTGGAAACACCATATATTTT. This encodes CASSLRQGWSGNTIYF.

V and J are TRBV6-6 and TRBJ1-4; a possible D gene is TRBD1 (5 bases). The V and J ends lost 5 bases and 10 bases respectively, with 23 bases between them. The CDR3 extends over 16 amino acids. CDR1 is MNHNY and CDR2 is SVGAGI in the germline V gene (reference sequence). In DNA, the CDR3 is TGTGCCAGCAGTCCAGACCTCCAGGGTCTAATAGGAAAACTGTTTTTT. It translates to CASSPDLQGLIGKLFF.

The gene calls are TRBV7-3 and TRBJ1-1; D might be TRBD1 (5 bases). CDR1 and CDR2 (germline): SGHTA, FQGTGA. V shed 1 base and J shed 2 bases, with 14 bases lying between them. This CDR3 contains 16 residues. Written as DNA, the CDR3 is TGTGCCAGCAGCTTAAACGGGGGAAACCTCAACACTGAAGCTTTCTTT. It is translated as CASSLNGGNLNTEAFF.

The chain couples TRBV3-1 (or the pseudogene TRBV3-2) to TRBJ2-2, with 8 bases aligning to TRBD2. Unmatched junction bases numbered 4, after V lost 4 bases and J lost 0 bases. Germline values: CDR1 LGHDT, CDR2 YNNKEL (reference sequence). The CDR3 has 16 residues. The CDR3 region is CASSLSGGSNTGELFF. CDR3 sequence (DNA): TGTGCCAGCAGCCTGAGCGGGGGCTCGAACACCGGGGAGCTGTTTTTT.

The V and J genes are TRBV29-1 and TRBJ2-2; the D gene is possibly TRBD1 (6 bases). The CDR3 consists of 14 residues. The germline gives CDR1 SQVTM, CDR2 ANQGSEA. V dropped 5 bases and J dropped 7 bases, with 17 bases sitting between them. CDR3 loop: CSVRGTLALGELFF. The CDR3 DNA reads as TGCAGCGTTAGGGGGACACTCGCCCTCGGGGAGCTGTTTTTT.

This chain joins TRBV3-1 (or the pseudogene TRBV3-2) and TRBJ2-3; 7 positions agree with TRBD2. This CDR3 has 15 residues. V gave up 4 bases and J gave up 4 bases; unmatched junction bases: 8. Germline assignment: CDR1 LGHDT and CDR2 YNNKEL (reference sequence). The CDR3 DNA sequence: TGTGCCAGCAGCCTTAGACTAGCCCTCCCAGATACGCAGTATTTT. It encodes CASSLRLALPDTQYF.

The chain is built from TRBV3-1 (or the pseudogene TRBV3-2) and TRBJ1-6; tentative D call: TRBD1 (6 bases). The CDR3 is 14 amino acids. Germline V lookup: CDR1 LGHDT, CDR2 YNNKEL (reference sequence). V was trimmed by 5 bases and J by 7 bases, leaving 12 bases between them. The CDR3: CASSSGTWNSPLHF. For the CDR3, the DNA is TGTGCCAGCAGCTCCGGGACATGGAATTCACCCCTCCACTTT.

A single count supports this clone. This chain links TRBV19 with TRBJ2-3; 7 nucleotides agree with TRBD2. The CDR3 is 12 amino acids. After removal of 6 bases from V and 14 bases from J, the junction contained 11 bases not matched to a gene. Per germline, CDR1 LNHDA and CDR2 SQIVND (reference sequence). Here the CDR3 DNA reads TGTGCCAGTAGCTCCCCGGGACTACACCGGTATTTT. This translates into CASSSPGLHRYF.

This chain links TRBV27 with TRBJ1-6, with 8 positions matching TRBD1. V shed 1 base and J 14 bases; nucleotides not matched to a gene: 10. The CDR3 runs 15 residues. Germline CDR1 MNHEY, CDR2 SMNVEV (reference sequence). The CDR3: CASSLYAGGNLSLHF. For the CDR3, the DNA is TGTGCCAGCAGTTTATATGCAGGGGGCAACTTATCCCTCCACTTT.

The chain links TRBV7-6 to TRBJ2-2; a weak D match, TRBD2 (7 bases). Germline CDR1 SGHVS, CDR2 FNYEAQ. This CDR3 spans 19 amino acids. V was cut by 7 bases and J by 7 bases, with 31 bases left in between. This chain's CDR3 is CASTHRGRGPESIDGELFF. The CDR3 DNA reads TGTGCCAGCACACATCGGGGGCGGGGGCCGGAAAGTATTGACGGGGAGCTGTTTTTT. The whole variable domain, remainder taken from reference TRBV7-6 and TRBJ2-2, is GAGVSQSPRYKVTKRGQDVALRCDPISGHVSLYWYRQALGQGPEFLTYFNYEAQQDKSGLPNDRFSAERPEGSISTLTIQRTEQRDSAMYRCASTHRGRGPESIDGELFFGEGSRLTVL.

This clone was counted a single time. V usage is TRBV4-1 and J usage is TRBJ1-2, with 7 bases lining up with TRBD1. With 4 bases clipped from V and 2 bases from J, the junction kept 7 bases outside the gene matches. The CDR3 runs 15 residues. Germline-derived CDR1 and CDR2 are MGHRA and YSYEKL. The CDR3 nucleotides read TGCGCCAGCAGCCGTCGACAGGGCGTAAACTATGGCTACACCTTC. This encodes CASSRRQGVNYGYTF.

The V call is TRBV11-2, the J call TRBJ1-1; 7 bases match TRBD1. Germline V lookup: CDR1 SGHAT, CDR2 FQNNGV. This CDR3 region has 13 residues. Trimming cost V 5 bases and J 5 bases; bases outside gene matches: 5. The CDR3 bases are TGTGCCAGCAGCAGAGACAGGGAAACTGAAGCTTTCTTT. Translated, it gives CASSRDRETEAFF.

This chain links TRBV28 with TRBJ2-7; weak D call: TRBD2 (6 bases). V was cut by 6 bases and J by 2 bases, with 14 bases left in between. The CDR3 consists of 14 residues. Germline assignment: CDR1 MDHEN and CDR2 SYDVKM. CDR3 amino acids: CASSLGGGTYEQYF. The CDR3 bases are TGTGCCAGCAGCCTCGGGGGAGGAACCTACGAGCAGTACTTC.

The V call is TRBV5-1, the J call TRBJ2-7; D is perhaps TRBD1 (5 bases). Germline CDR1 is SGHRS and CDR2 is YFSETQ. The V gene lost 3 bases and the J gene lost 2 bases, with 9 bases spanning the gap. The CDR3 covers 13 residues. The CDR3 spells CASSSLGAYEQYF. The CDR3 nucleotides are TGCGCCAGCAGCTCCCTAGGGGCCTACGAGCAGTACTTC. Drawing the rest from reference TRBV5-1 and TRBJ2-7, the complete variable domain is KAGVTQTPRYLIKTRGQQVTLSCSPISGHRSVSWYQQTPGQGLQFLFEYFSETQRNKGNFPGRFSGRQFSNSRSEMNVSTLELGDSALYLCASSSLGAYEQYFGPGTRLTVT.

The chain is built from TRBV27 and TRBJ2-2; 9 bases agree with TRBD2. CDR3 length: 17 amino acids. Germline V gene sequence: CDR1 MNHEY, CDR2 SMNVEV (reference sequence). Germline trimming cut 0 bases from V and 4 bases from J; bases unmatched to any gene: 6. The CDR3 loop is CASSLSIGGGVTGELFF. CDR3 in DNA: TGTGCCAGCAGTTTATCGATTGGCGGGGGGGTCACCGGGGAGCTGTTTTTT.

CDR3 DNA sequence: TGTGCCACCAGCCAGGACAGGTACAATGAGCAGTTCTTC. This encodes CATSQDRYNEQFF. V and J are TRBV15 and TRBJ2-1; 7 bases line up with TRBD1. J gave up 4 bases and V 5 bases, and 2 bases lay outside the gene matches. CDR3 length equals 13 residues. Germline V gene data show CDR1 as LNHNV and CDR2 as YYDKDF (reference sequence). Full variable domain (missing parts from reference TRBV15 and TRBJ2-1): DAMVIQNPRYQVTQFGKPVTLSCSQTLNHNVMYWYQQKSSQAPKLLFHYYDKDFNNEADTPDNFQSRRPNTSFCFLDIRSPGLGDTAMYLCATSQDRYNEQFFGPGTRLTVL.

This clone is a singleton in its sample. The chain combines TRBV4-2 with TRBJ2-7; 7 positions agree with TRBD2. Germline V gives CDR1 LGHNA, CDR2 YNFKEQ. This CDR3 is built from 15 residues. V lost 6 bases, J lost 2 bases, and 10 bases stayed unmatched. In DNA, the CDR3 is TGTGCCAGCAGTTCTTTTCGCGGGGGAGCCTACGAGCAGTACTTC. This translates into CASSSFRGGAYEQYF.

The chain uses TRBV6-5 and TRBJ1-4; 11 positions match TRBD1. The CDR3 contains 14 residues. The V segment lost 2 bases and the J segment 8 bases; nucleotides outside the gene matches: 1. Germline V lookup: CDR1 MNHEY, CDR2 SVGAGI. This CDR3 is CASSYGTGGEKLFF. The CDR3 DNA is TGTGCCAGCAGTTACGGGACAGGGGGAGAAAAACTGTTTTTT.

The CDR3 region has the DNA TGCGCCAGCAGCCATCGGACACCGAACACTGAAGCTTTCTTT. It is translated as CASSHRTPNTEAFF. The chain employs TRBV5-1 and TRBJ1-1; D perhaps matches TRBD1 (5 bases). Trimming removed 4 bases from V and 1 base from J, with 11 bases in between. The CDR3 loop spans 14 amino acids. Germline CDR1 SGHRS, CDR2 YFSETQ.

V gene TRBV6-5 combines with J gene TRBJ2-1; TRBD1 agrees at 9 bases. CDR1 is MNHEY, CDR2 SVGAGI, per germline. The CDR3 runs to 13 residues. The J segment lost 8 bases and the V segment lost 6 bases, leaving 5 bases of the junction unmatched. The CDR3 coding sequence is TGTGCCAGCAGGAGACAGGGGGTGGATGAGCAGTTCTTC. It is translated as CASRRQGVDEQFF.